One sample yielded the 25 T cell receptor beta chains listed below, sequenced in a study of CD8 T cells in Susac syndrome. It was with random hexamers that roughly 0.5 to 1 ug RNA was reverse transcribed. TCRdb processed the immunoSEQ multiplex PCR reads anew with MiXCR; each CDR3 protein has one entry. The table has more than 70,000 distinct CDR3 sequences, over 80% seen once. Input material: CD8+ T cells from PBMCs. The source of these receptors is a human donor in good health.

This chain uses TRBV19 with TRBJ2-7; 12 nucleotides align to TRBD1. The length of the CDR3 is 15 residues. Trimming removed 5 bases from V and 4 bases from J; junction bases left unmatched: 6. Germline CDR1 is LNHDA and CDR2 is SQIVND (reference sequence). The CDR3 here is CASSAGQGARYEQYF. The CDR3 region has the DNA TGTGCCAGTAGTGCGGGACAGGGGGCGAGATACGAGCAGTACTTC.

The chain is built from TRBV2 and TRBJ2-1, with 9 bases fitting TRBD1. The V gene's germline CDR1 is SNHLY and CDR2 FYNNEI. The CDR3 is made up of 12 amino acids. Trimming at V came to 6 bases and at J to 9 bases, leaving 3 bases not matched to a gene. Written as DNA, the CDR3 is TGTGCCAGCAGCACAGGGGGCGGTGAGCAGTTCTTC. It translates to CASSTGGGEQFF.

The table lists this clonotype with a count of one. The chain joins TRBV11-2 to TRBJ1-1, with D hard to call. Per germline, CDR1 SGHAT and CDR2 FQNNGV. The CDR3 consists of 14 residues. The ends were cut back, 1 base at V and 1 base at J, with 7 bases in the middle. In DNA, the CDR3 is TGTGCCAGCAGCTTAGGGCTGGGGAACACTGAAGCTTTCTTT. Its translation is CASSLGLGNTEAFF. The whole variable domain, filled in from reference TRBV11-2 and TRBJ1-1, reads EAGVAQSPRYKIIEKRQSVAFWCNPISGHATLYWYQQILGQGPKLLIQFQNNGVVDDSQLPKDRFSAERLKGVDSTLKIQPAKLEDSAVYLCASSLGLGNTEAFFGQGTRLTVV.

This clonotype came up once. The V gene is TRBV15, the J gene TRBJ2-3; TRBD2 agrees at 10 bases. Germline-derived CDR1 and CDR2 are LNHNV and YYDKDF (reference sequence). Losses at the gene ends were 0 bases for V and 4 bases for J; bases not matched to a gene: 1. CDR3 length: 15 amino acids. The CDR3 reads CATSREAGGPDTQYF. As DNA, the CDR3 is TGTGCCACCAGCAGAGAAGCGGGGGGGCCAGATACGCAGTATTTT.

The chain couples TRBV20-1 to TRBJ2-2; D uncertain. Trimming removed 5 bases from V and 5 bases from J, with 12 bases in between. From germline, CDR1 is DFQATT and CDR2 SNEGSKA (reference sequence). CDR3 length: 13 amino acids. CDR3 region: CSAPVIQTGELFF. DNA of the CDR3: TGCAGTGCTCCCGTAATACAAACCGGGGAGCTGTTTTTT.

V usage is TRBV18 and J usage is TRBJ1-2; tentative D call: TRBD1 (5 bases). Trimming took off 1 base at V and 4 bases at J, with 13 bases between the two ends. CDR1 and CDR2 (germline): KGHSH, LQKENI. This CDR3 contains 15 residues. The CDR3: CASSPRAVGGYGYTF. CDR3 in DNA: TGTGCCAGCTCACCACGGGCCGTGGGGGGCTATGGCTACACCTTC.

The CDR3 is CASRTGGVMEAFF. As DNA, the CDR3 is TGCGCCAGTCGCACCGGGGGTGTAATGGAAGCTTTCTTT. The chain is built from TRBV5-1 and TRBJ1-1; D may be TRBD1 (5 bases). The V gene lost 8 bases and the J gene lost 8 bases, with 19 bases spanning the gap. This CDR3 is 13 amino acids long. The germline V gene has CDR1 SGHRS and CDR2 YFSETQ.

The chain couples TRBV12-3 or TRBV12-4 to TRBJ1-5; 8 nucleotides agree with TRBD1. Trimming removed 4 bases from V and 5 bases from J; junction bases left unmatched: 4. This CDR3 is 14 amino acids long. The CDR3 is CASSSQGAHQPQHF. DNA for the CDR3: TGTGCCAGCAGTTCGCAGGGGGCCCATCAGCCCCAGCATTTT.

This clonotype has just one count. The V call is TRBV5-1, the J call TRBJ1-2; a weak D match, TRBD1 (5 bases). This CDR3 contains 12 residues. Germline V CDR1 and CDR2: SGHRS, YFSETQ. Trimming left V 2 bases short and J 7 bases short, with 9 bases between. CDR3 in DNA: TGCGCCAGCAGCTTTGAAGGGGTTGGCTACACCTTC. This codes for CASSFEGVGYTF.

Only one count was recorded for this clonotype. The chain links TRBV20-1 to TRBJ2-3; maybe TRBD2 (5 bases). The CDR3 covers 14 residues. The V end lost 3 bases, the J end lost 4 bases, and 14 bases lay between the germline ends. CDR1 DFQATT and CDR2 SNEGSKA come from the germline V gene (reference sequence). Here the CDR3 DNA reads TGCAGTGCTAGGGTTCCGGGGTCCGCAGATACGCAGTATTTT. This translates into CSARVPGSADTQYF.

The V and J genes are TRBV4-1 and TRBJ2-3; 9 nucleotides align to TRBD1. Trimming removed 7 bases from V and 5 bases from J; junction bases left unmatched: 10. CDR1 is MGHRA, CDR2 YSYEKL, per germline. The CDR3 extends over 15 amino acids. Written as DNA, the CDR3 is TGCGCCAGCACCCCCTGGGACAGGGTAGTAGATACGCAGTATTTT. Translated: CASTPWDRVVDTQYF.

Written as DNA, the CDR3 is TGTGCCAGTAGTTCAGCTAGCGGACCCTACGAGCAGTACTTC. Its translation: CASSSASGPYEQYF. The V and J genes are TRBV19 and TRBJ2-7; 7 bases are shared with TRBD2. This CDR3 spans 14 amino acids. Germline V lookup: CDR1 LNHDA, CDR2 SQIVND (reference sequence). Trimming took 5 bases from V and 2 from J; bases not matched to a gene: 6.

V is TRBV20-1 and J is TRBJ2-3, with D maybe TRBD2 (6 bases). The V and J ends lost 1 base and 5 bases respectively, with 13 bases between them. Germline V gene data show CDR1 as DFQATT and CDR2 as SNEGSKA (reference sequence). The CDR3 totals 14 residues. The CDR3, as DNA: TGCAGTGCTAGAGTGGTCGGGGGAGGAGATACGCAGTATTTT. Translated: CSARVVGGGDTQYF.

V is TRBV13 and J is TRBJ2-3; the D call may be TRBD1 or TRBD2 (5 bases each). Per the germline V gene, CDR1 is PRHDT and CDR2 is FYEKMQ (reference sequence). CDR3 length: 14 residues. V lost 5 bases and J lost 0, with 9 bases in between. The CDR3 loop is CASSPWDSTDTQYF. The CDR3 coding sequence is TGTGCCAGCAGCCCTTGGGACAGCACAGATACGCAGTATTTT.

This chain connects TRBV19 to TRBJ1-2; D is uncertain. Germline V gives CDR1 LNHDA, CDR2 SQIVND (reference sequence). V gave up 7 bases and J gave up 5 bases, with 11 bases separating them. This CDR3 has 12 amino acids. CDR3 sequence (DNA): TGTGCCAGTACGGCAGCGATTTATGGCTACACCTTC. Translation gives CASTAAIYGYTF.

The chain is built from TRBV15 and TRBJ1-4; no firm D call. This CDR3 comprises 17 residues. V was trimmed by 0 bases and J by 10 bases, leaving 21 bases between them. Germline V CDR1 and CDR2: LNHNV, YYDKDF (reference sequence). The chain's CDR3 is CATSRDPDAWFTGKLFF. DNA of the CDR3: TGTGCCACCAGCAGAGATCCCGACGCATGGTTTACTGGAAAACTGTTTTTT.

In this sample, this clonotype turned up a few times. The chain couples TRBV5-8 to TRBJ2-1; 7 bases are shared with TRBD1. Trimming removed 0 bases from V and 2 bases from J; junction bases left unmatched: 2. From germline, CDR1 is SGHTS and CDR2 YDEGEE. The CDR3 consists of 15 residues. The CDR3 DNA follows: TGTGCCAGCAGCTTGGGTACAGGGGCCTACAATGAGCAGTTCTTC. Encoded protein: CASSLGTGAYNEQFF. The variable domain in full, completed from reference TRBV5-8 and TRBJ2-1, reads EAGVTQSPTHLIKTRGQQATLRCSPISGHTSVYWYQQALGLGLQFLLWYDEGEERNRGNFPPRFSGRQFPNYSSELNVNALELEDSALYLCASSLGTGAYNEQFFGPGTRLTVL.

The chain has TRBV6-5 and TRBJ2-3; 10 bases are shared with TRBD2. This CDR3 comprises 17 residues. CDR1 is MNHEY and CDR2 is SVGAGI in the germline V gene. After removal of 2 bases from V and 1 base from J, the junction contained 6 bases not matched to a gene. The CDR3 region is CASSYPSSGGRTDTQYF. In DNA form, the CDR3 reads TGTGCCAGCAGTTACCCCTCTAGCGGGGGACGCACAGATACGCAGTATTTT.

This rearrangement joins TRBV12-3 or TRBV12-4 to TRBJ1-1; D is unclear. Trimming took off 4 bases at V and 2 bases at J, with 8 bases between the two ends. CDR3 length equals 13 residues. As DNA, the CDR3 is TGTGCCAGCAGTTACCTCTTAAACACTGAAGCTTTCTTT. Translated: CASSYLLNTEAFF.

The V call is TRBV5-1, the J call TRBJ2-1; possible D gene TRBD2, 6 bases. The CDR3 runs 14 residues. Germline V gene lookup returns CDR1 SGHRS and CDR2 YFSETQ. The V end lost 3 bases, the J end lost 6 bases, and 13 bases lay between the germline ends. This CDR3 is CASSSGGSGNEQFF. CDR3 in DNA: TGCGCCAGCAGCTCCGGTGGTAGCGGCAATGAGCAGTTCTTC.

The genes are TRBV12-3 or TRBV12-4 and TRBJ1-1, with no clear D. The V end was cut by 3 bases, the J end by 7 bases, with 12 bases between. The CDR3 spans 13 residues. As DNA, the CDR3 is TGTGCCAGCAGTTTTATTCTATACGGTGAAGCTTTCTTT. Translation gives CASSFILYGEAFF.

This sequence joins TRBV19 and TRBJ1-1; D may be TRBD1 (6 bases). Trimming shortened V by 2 bases and J by 10 bases, and 14 bases separated the two germline ends. The CDR3 runs 13 residues. The germline CDR1 and CDR2 sequences are LNHDA and SQIVND (reference sequence). The DNA of the CDR3 is TGTGCCAGTAGTATAACTGGGGGGCTGGGAGCTTTCTTT. Its translation is CASSITGGLGAFF.

This clonotype came up once. The rearrangement uses TRBV5-1 and TRBJ1-4; D unclear. This CDR3 contains 14 residues. CDR1 and CDR2 from the germline V gene are SGHRS and YFSETQ. V was cut by 2 bases and J by 8 bases, with 13 bases left in between. In nucleotides, the CDR3 is TGCGCCAGCAGCTTCCCCCCGGGCGGAGAAAAACTGTTTTTT. Protein: CASSFPPGGEKLFF.

This sequence joins TRBV6-5 and TRBJ1-3; no reliable D call. Trimming stripped 0 bases from V and 4 bases from J, with 4 bases between. The CDR3 spans 13 residues. Germline lookup yields CDR1 MNHEY and CDR2 SVGAGI. CDR3 in DNA: TGTGCCAGCAGTTACTCGGAAGGAAACACCATATATTTT. Encoded protein: CASSYSEGNTIYF.

The gene calls are TRBV7-9 and TRBJ1-5, with D possibly matching TRBD1 (5 bases). Trimming shortened V by 3 bases and J by 11 bases, and 17 bases separated the two germline ends. The CDR3 is made up of 14 amino acids. CDR1 SEHNR and CDR2 FQNEAQ come from the germline V gene (reference sequence). CDR3 in DNA: TGTGCCAGCAGCTTTGGGCAGGGTGGCGATGCCCAGCATTTT. This translates into CASSFGQGGDAQHF.